This entry concerns a single T cell receptor (beta chain). The germline V gene encodes CDR1 SGHRS and CDR2 YFSETQ. The CDR3 loop spans 15 amino acids. Unmatched junction bases numbered 10, after V lost 4 bases and J lost 5 bases. This sample is part of a study of blood T cell repertoires in COVID-19. About the research overall: Sources were T cells, B-cell-depleted T cells, or PBMCs; the material itself was cDNA or gDNA.

In the original workflow: Using reference gene primer amplification, nucleated cell counts were estimated. TCRdb's copy holds only in-frame clones and misses some; the assay was immunoSEQ multiplex PCR. That table gives V, J and clone size, and the DNA gave D and trimming. This sample has hundreds of thousands of clones, with around 88% found just once. The chain carries TRBV5-1 and TRBJ1-1, with 8 positions matching TRBD1. The sequence was collected from a woman aged 30 to 39 who had recovered from COVID-19. Sequenced material: peripheral blood. CDR3 sequence: CASSRKTGVGTEAFF. CDR3 DNA: TGCGCCAGCAGCAGGAAGACAGGGGTTGGGACTGAAGCTTTCTTT.